This TCR beta chain is drawn from a study of cytomegalovirus exposure and HLA in healthy donors. Study-level findings and limits: V- and J-gene trimming in TCR beta was tied to a missense DCLRE1C variant by an analysis performed later. There were some public TCRs occurring in many donors, but most TCR sequences were rare. Researchers counted approximately 160 TCR beta chains as cytomegalovirus-associated.

CDR1 and CDR2 from the germline V gene are KGHSH and LQKENI. The CDR3 totals 16 residues. The V gene end was trimmed by 3 bases and the J gene end by 6 bases; junction bases not matched to a gene: 8. Worth noting for this clone: The target antigen is unknown.

Primers included in the PCR were 60 Vbeta and 13 Jbeta primers. Clones were sequenced by immunoSEQ multiplex PCR, and TCRdb holds only the in-frame ones, with some missing. The profile shows about 140,000 clones, roughly 80% of them singletons. The source material was PBMCs. The chain recombines TRBV18 with TRBJ2-2; TRBD2 agrees at 9 bases. This TCR was recovered from a female donor in good health and CMV-seronegative. CDR3 protein: CASSPIGTSSSGELFF. The CDR3 nucleotides read TGTGCCAGCTCACCGATTGGGACTAGCAGTTCCGGGGAGCTGTTTTTT.